This T cell receptor beta chain was captured in a study of T cell responses to AZD1222 COVID-19 vaccine. On the study more broadly: It was second doses at about 4 or about 12 weeks that were pooled.

Study-level results: The donor group comprised mostly white British people and more females; the analysis possibly underestimated clonal diversity. Dominant at 160-218 and 743-854, vaccine-associated CD4 TCRs also spanned spike. Close to half of spike-specific TCRs reportedly recognize unmutated variant regions.

V dropped 5 bases and J dropped 5; count of bases not matched to a gene: 11. Germline assignment: CDR1 MGHRA and CDR2 YSYEKL. The CDR3 contains 15 residues. With regard to this clone: Antigen unknown.

Using immunoSEQ multiplex PCR, the repertoire was profiled, and TCRdb retains in-frame clones only, with some absent. The sample gives some 170,000 clones, over 85% of which show up once; around 2.6% is in the top ten. The TCR comes from an adult in good health. This chain connects TRBV4-1 to TRBJ1-2; 7 bases are a match to TRBD1. This sample comprised peripheral blood, obtained on day 0 of AZD1222 vaccination. The CDR3 DNA follows: TGCGCCAGCAGCGATCTCTACAGGGGTTTGTATGGCTACACCTTC. Translation gives CASSDLYRGLYGYTF.